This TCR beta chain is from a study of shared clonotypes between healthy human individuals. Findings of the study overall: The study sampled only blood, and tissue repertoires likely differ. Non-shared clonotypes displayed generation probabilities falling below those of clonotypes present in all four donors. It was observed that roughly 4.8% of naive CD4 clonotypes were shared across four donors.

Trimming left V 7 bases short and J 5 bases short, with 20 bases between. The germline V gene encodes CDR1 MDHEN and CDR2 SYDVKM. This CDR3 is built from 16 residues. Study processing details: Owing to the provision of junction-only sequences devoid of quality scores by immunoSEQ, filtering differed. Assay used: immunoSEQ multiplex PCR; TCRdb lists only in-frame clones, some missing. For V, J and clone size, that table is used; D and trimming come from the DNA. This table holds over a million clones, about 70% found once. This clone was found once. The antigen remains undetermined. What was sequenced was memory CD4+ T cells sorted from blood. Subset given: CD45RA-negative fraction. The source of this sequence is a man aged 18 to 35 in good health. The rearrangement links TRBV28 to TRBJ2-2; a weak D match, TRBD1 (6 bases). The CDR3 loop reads CASTTYRVGGTGELFF. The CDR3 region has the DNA TGTGCCAGCACGACGTACAGGGTGGGTGGAACCGGGGAGCTGTTTTTT.